Listed here are 9 T cell receptor beta chains from one sample, sequenced in a study of a mutant IDH1 vaccine in newly diagnosed glioma. This table comes from immunoSEQ multiplex PCR, and its TCRdb copy is limited to in-frame clones, with some not included. The data show around 58,000 clones, approximately 80% seen once. Time point: week 5, during vaccination. The study gave 300 ug of mutant IDH1 20-mer peptide per vaccine dose, with topical imiquimod. These receptors lack a known antigen. The specimen was PBMCs, collected from a glioma patient whose treatment included an IDH1 peptide vaccine. The receptors originated from a young man with glioma.

This clone was counted a single time. The gene calls are TRBV11-3 and TRBJ2-1; 11 bases line up with TRBD1. With V trimmed by 3 bases and J by 7 bases, 2 bases remained unmatched. CDR3 length equals 14 residues. The V gene's germline CDR1 is SGHNT and CDR2 YENEEA. CDR3 loop: CASSFGQGANEQFF. CDR3 DNA: TGTGCCAGCAGCTTTGGACAGGGGGCAAATGAGCAGTTCTTC.

The genes are TRBV28 and TRBJ1-1; D may be TRBD1 (6 bases). Germline CDR1 is MDHEN and CDR2 is SYDVKM. Trimming stripped 2 bases from V and 5 bases from J, with 15 bases between. This CDR3 is 15 amino acids long. CDR3 sequence: CASSLSLGAQTEAFF. For the CDR3, the DNA is TGTGCCAGCAGTTTAAGTCTGGGGGCGCAAACTGAAGCTTTCTTT.

The chain combines TRBV4-1 with TRBJ2-7, with 8 bases identical to TRBD1. V shed 1 base and J 6 bases; nucleotides not matched to a gene: 8. From germline, CDR1 is MGHRA and CDR2 YSYEKL. The length of the CDR3 is 15 residues. CDR3 DNA sequence: TGCGCCAGCAGCCAAGTTGGGCAGGGGGCCCGCGAGCAGTACTTC. Its protein product is CASSQVGQGAREQYF.

Concerning this clone: Other DNA sequences in the sample encode the same CDR3. The gene calls are TRBV14 and TRBJ1-3, with D hard to call. This CDR3 spans 13 amino acids. V was trimmed by 3 bases and J by 0 bases, leaving 3 bases between them. The germline V gene encodes CDR1 SGHDN and CDR2 FVKESK. In nucleotides, the CDR3 is TGTGCCAGCAGCCAGTTCTCTGGAAACACCATATATTTT. This translates into CASSQFSGNTIYF.

The V and J genes are TRBV9 and TRBJ2-1, with D maybe TRBD2 (6 bases). The length of the CDR3 is 16 residues. Per germline, CDR1 SGDLS and CDR2 YYNGEE. V was trimmed by 0 bases and J by 0 bases, leaving 10 bases between them. The CDR3 bases are TGTGCCAGCAGCGTAGATAGCGGCTACTCCTACAATGAGCAGTTCTTC. It codes for CASSVDSGYSYNEQFF. The complete variable domain, with remaining parts taken from reference TRBV9 and TRBJ2-1, reads DSGVTQTPKHLITATGQRVTLRCSPRSGDLSVYWYQQSLDQGLQFLIQYYNGEERAKGNILERFSAQQFPDLHSELNLSSLELGDSALYFCASSVDSGYSYNEQFFGPGTRLTVL.

V gene TRBV28 combines with J gene TRBJ1-5; no clear D gene. The CDR3 covers 20 residues. With 3 bases removed from V and 1 base from J, the gap between germline ends came to 25 bases. CDR1 MDHEN and CDR2 SYDVKM come from the germline V gene. DNA for the CDR3: TGTGCCAGCAGTTTTCTCTCGTTTGGACGGGCGACCGGGAGCAATCAGCCCCAGCATTTT. Residues: CASSFLSFGRATGSNQPQHF.

This clone was counted a few times. The chain has TRBV10-1 and TRBJ1-1; D might be TRBD1 (6 bases). The CDR3 spans 15 residues. Germline CDR1 and CDR2: WNHNN and SYGVQD (reference sequence). The V end was cut by 2 bases, the J end by 1 base, with 11 bases between. DNA of the CDR3: TGCGCCAGCAGTGAGCGACAGGCGGGGAACACTGAAGCTTTCTTT. This gives the protein CASSERQAGNTEAFF.

This chain uses TRBV5-1 with TRBJ2-3, with D possibly matching TRBD1 (6 bases). V was pared by 0 bases and J by 4 bases, with 15 bases between. In germline, CDR1 is SGHRS, CDR2 YFSETQ. The CDR3 runs to 16 residues. CDR3 protein: CASSLASVQGADTQYF. CDR3 coding DNA: TGCGCCAGCAGCTTGGCCTCAGTACAGGGCGCAGATACGCAGTATTTT.

This sequence joins TRBV7-2 and TRBJ2-7; D remains ambiguous. V lost 5 bases and J lost 2, with 13 bases in between. The CDR3 has 14 residues. Germline lookup yields CDR1 SGHTA and CDR2 FQGNSA. CDR3 sequence (DNA): TGTGCCAGCAGCCTCCCTGGGGTCGCCTACGAGCAGTACTTC. Translated, it gives CASSLPGVAYEQYF.